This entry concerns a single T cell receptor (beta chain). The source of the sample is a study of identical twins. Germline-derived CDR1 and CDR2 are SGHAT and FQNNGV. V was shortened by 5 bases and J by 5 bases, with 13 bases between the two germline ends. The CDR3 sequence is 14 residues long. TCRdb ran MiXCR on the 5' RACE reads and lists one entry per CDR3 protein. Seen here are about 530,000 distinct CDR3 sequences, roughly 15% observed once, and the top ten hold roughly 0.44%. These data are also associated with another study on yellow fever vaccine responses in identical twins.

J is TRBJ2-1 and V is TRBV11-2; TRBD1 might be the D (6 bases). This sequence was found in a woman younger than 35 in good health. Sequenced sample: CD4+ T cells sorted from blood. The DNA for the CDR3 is TGTGCCAGCAGCAGCCCACAGGGACACAATGAGCAGTTCTTC. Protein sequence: CASSSPQGHNEQFF.